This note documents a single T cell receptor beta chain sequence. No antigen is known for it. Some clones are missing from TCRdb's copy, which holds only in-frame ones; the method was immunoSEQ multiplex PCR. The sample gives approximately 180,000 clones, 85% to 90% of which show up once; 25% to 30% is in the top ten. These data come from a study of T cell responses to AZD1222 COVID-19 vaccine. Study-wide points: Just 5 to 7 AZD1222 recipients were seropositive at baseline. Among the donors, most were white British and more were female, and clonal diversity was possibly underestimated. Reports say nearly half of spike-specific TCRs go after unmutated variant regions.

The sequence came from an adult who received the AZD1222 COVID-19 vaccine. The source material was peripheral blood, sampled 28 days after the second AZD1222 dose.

In DNA, the CDR3 is TGTGCCAGCAGTATACTGACAGGGGGTTATGGGGCCAACGTCCTGACTTTC. Its protein product is CASSILTGGYGANVLTF. The chain carries TRBV28 and TRBJ2-6; 9 bases map to TRBD1. The CDR3 is 17 amino acids. V lost 5 bases to trimming and J lost 3 bases; unmatched junction nucleotides: 8. CDR1 and CDR2 (germline): MDHEN, SYDVKM.